The 22 T cell receptor beta chains listed next were all sequenced from one sample in a study of shared clonotypes between healthy human individuals. Repertoires were generated with immunoSEQ multiplex PCR, while TCRdb's copy carries only in-frame clones and drops some. Among roughly 500,000 clones listed, about 84% were seen once. Sample: PBMCs. The receptor set was obtained from a woman in her 40s in good health. Some clones in this sample may be carry-over from other donors' samples.

This clone qualifies as medium-sized. The sample contains more than one DNA sequence encoding this CDR3. V and J are TRBV9 and TRBJ1-1; D call uncertain. Trimming removed 0 bases from V and 7 bases from J, with 10 bases in between. The CDR3 is made up of 13 amino acids. Per the germline V gene, CDR1 is SGDLS and CDR2 is YYNGEE. Here the CDR3 reads CASSVGAGNEAFF. The CDR3, as DNA: TGTGCCAGCAGCGTAGGGGCAGGCAATGAAGCTTTCTTT. Looking up the rest from reference TRBV9 and TRBJ1-1 gives the full variable domain: DSGVTQTPKHLITATGQRVTLRCSPRSGDLSVYWYQQSLDQGLQFLIQYYNGEERAKGNILERFSAQQFPDLHSELNLSSLELGDSALYFCASSVGAGNEAFFGQGTRLTVV.

The chain uses TRBV28 and TRBJ1-1; 10 positions agree with TRBD1. V trimming: 6 bases; J trimming: 5 bases; junction bases outside the gene matches: 9. CDR3 length: 15 residues. Per the germline V gene, CDR1 is MDHEN and CDR2 is SYDVKM. CDR3 loop: CASRGGTGVRTEAFF. The DNA for the CDR3 is TGTGCCAGCAGAGGAGGGACAGGGGTTCGGACTGAAGCTTTCTTT.

This clone occurred a few times. Other DNA sequences in this sample translate to the same CDR3. This chain uses TRBV5-1 with TRBJ1-1; D remains ambiguous. The CDR3 is made up of 13 amino acids. Germline-derived CDR1 and CDR2 are SGHRS and YFSETQ. V was trimmed by 2 bases and J by 1 base, leaving 6 bases between them. CDR3 sequence reads: CASSFGANTEAFF. The CDR3 region has the DNA TGCGCCAGCAGCTTTGGTGCGAACACTGAAGCTTTCTTT.

This chain connects TRBV6-6 to TRBJ1-1; D is uncertain. Between the trimmed V and J ends, which lost 6 bases and 5 bases, there was a span of 16 bases. The CDR3 length is 14 residues. Germline V lookup: CDR1 MNHNY, CDR2 SVGAGI (reference sequence). As DNA, the CDR3 is TGTGCCAGCAGGGTGTTAGGTCATAGGACTGAAGCTTTCTTT. Translation: CASRVLGHRTEAFF.

V is TRBV4-2 and J is TRBJ2-1; TRBD2 is a possible D gene (6 bases). Germline V gene data show CDR1 as LGHNA and CDR2 as YNFKEQ. Trimming stripped 0 bases from V and 0 bases from J, with 6 bases between. The CDR3 has 15 residues. The CDR3, as DNA: TGTGCCAGCAGCCAAGAGACTAGCTCCTACAATGAGCAGTTCTTC. The encoded protein is CASSQETSSYNEQFF.

Turning to this clone: This likely stems from a read error, as it lies one base from a far larger clone. Other DNA sequences in the same sample also yield this CDR3. J is TRBJ1-1 and V is TRBV7-2; D possibly corresponds to TRBD1 (6 bases). Germline CDR1 and CDR2: SGHTA and FQGNSA. This CDR3 is built from 15 residues. The chain's CDR3 is CASSFGQNMNTEAFF. CDR3 bases: TGTGCCAGCAGCTTCGGACAGAACATGAATACTGAAGCTTTCTTT.

This clone has a handful of counts. A much larger clone differs from this one at a single base, so this may be a read error. Other nucleotide sequences from this sample produce the same CDR3. The rearrangement joins TRBV10-3 to TRBJ2-1, with TRBD2 identical over 12 bases. The V and J ends lost 6 bases and 5 bases, in that order; junction bases with no gene match: 17. The CDR3 covers 19 residues. Germline assignment: CDR1 ENHRY and CDR2 SYGVKD. CDR3: CAISEPGQLLAGGHNEQFF. DNA for the CDR3: TGTGCCATCAGCGAGCCTGGACAACTACTAGCGGGAGGACACAATGAGCAGTTCTTC.

This chain uses TRBV5-1 with TRBJ2-1; tentatively, D is TRBD1 (6 bases). Trimming removed 7 bases from V and 3 bases from J, with 17 bases in between. This CDR3 is built from 15 residues. In germline, CDR1 is SGHRS, CDR2 YFSETQ. The CDR3 bases are TGCGCCAGCTGCCCCTTGGGGGCCAACTACAATGAGCAGTTCTTC. Protein sequence: CASCPLGANYNEQFF.

The DNA for the CDR3 is TGCGCCAGCAGCATCGGACCCCAGGGGGAGCAGTTCTTC. This gives the protein CASSIGPQGEQFF. The chain links TRBV5-1 to TRBJ2-1; D is possibly TRBD1 (6 bases). Looked up from germline, CDR1 is SGHRS and CDR2 is YFSETQ. This CDR3 region has 13 residues. V lost 4 bases and J lost 10, with 15 bases in between.

Points on this clone: Since a much larger clone is just one base distant, this may be a read error. The chain recombines TRBV7-9 with TRBJ2-7; D ambiguous. Trimming shortened V by 2 bases and J by 4 bases, and 3 bases separated the two germline ends. CDR1 is SEHNR and CDR2 is FQNEAQ in the germline V gene (reference sequence). CDR3 size: 11 residues. The CDR3 loop is CASSLKYEQYF. The CDR3 DNA follows: TGTGCCAGCAGCTTAAAATACGAGCAGTACTTC.

The V call is TRBV5-1, the J call TRBJ2-2; D gene ambiguous. V dropped 5 bases and J dropped 2 bases, with 13 bases sitting between them. The CDR3 has 15 amino acids. Germline assignment: CDR1 SGHRS and CDR2 YFSETQ. This chain's CDR3 is CASSLSPPNTGELFF. In DNA form, the CDR3 reads TGCGCCAGCAGTCTGAGCCCTCCTAACACCGGGGAGCTGTTTTTT.

This clone has only one observation. The chain joins TRBV10-3 to TRBJ2-4, with D maybe TRBD1 (5 bases). Germline V lookup: CDR1 ENHRY, CDR2 SYGVKD. This CDR3 region has 11 residues. Trimming cost V 8 bases and J 7 bases, with 9 bases left between them. CDR3 coding DNA: TGTGCCATCCGTTCAGGGAACATTCAGTACTTC. Its translation: CAIRSGNIQYF.

A note on this clone: This specimen includes other DNA sequences encoding the same CDR3. This chain connects TRBV2 to TRBJ2-7; D perhaps matches TRBD1 (6 bases). CDR1 is SNHLY, CDR2 FYNNEI, per germline. The CDR3 has 13 amino acids. With 6 bases removed from V and 2 bases from J, the gap between germline ends came to 11 bases. This chain's CDR3 is CASRQGPTYEQYF. In nucleotides, the CDR3 is TGTGCCAGCAGACAGGGCCCTACCTACGAGCAGTACTTC.

Of note for this clone: A far bigger clonotype differs at one base, so this is likely a read error. Other DNA sequences from this sample encode an identical CDR3 as well. V usage is TRBV4-1 and J usage is TRBJ2-7; the match to TRBD1 covers 9 bases. The germline V gene has CDR1 MGHRA and CDR2 YSYEKL. The CDR3 spans 15 residues. CDR3 amino acids: CASSRLGDRAYEQYF. CDR3 DNA: TGCGCTAGCAGCCGGTTAGGGGACAGGGCCTATGAGCAGTACTTC.

As regards this clone: This is likely an artifact of a read error, given a far larger clone one base away. The rearrangement joins TRBV29-1 to TRBJ2-1, with D unresolved. CDR3 length equals 13 residues. CDR1 is SQVTM and CDR2 is ANQGSEA in the germline V gene. This chain's CDR3 is CSVVASRVGEQLF. In DNA form, the CDR3 reads TGCAGCGTCGTTGCGTCTCGGGTGGGTGAGCAGCTCTTC.

The CDR3 loop is CASSQAGRSTEAFF. CDR3 nucleotides: TGCGCCAGCAGCCAGGCAGGCCGTTCGACTGAAGCTTTCTTT. The chain joins TRBV4-3 to TRBJ1-1, with D unclear. Germline V CDR1 and CDR2: LGHNA, YSLEER. The CDR3 has 14 residues. V was trimmed by 3 bases and J by 5 bases, leaving 13 bases between them.

This clone turned up a few times. The J gene is TRBJ2-7, the V gene TRBV7-2; D gene unclear. The CDR3 is 13 residues long. Germline CDR1 reads SGHTA; CDR2 reads FQGNSA. Trimming took off 5 bases at V and 0 bases at J, with 8 bases between the two ends. The CDR3 here is CASSLQSSYEQYF. CDR3 bases: TGTGCCAGCAGCCTCCAAAGCTCCTACGAGCAGTACTTC.

The chain is built from TRBV5-6 and TRBJ2-5, with TRBD2 identical over 10 bases. TRBJ2-7 explains the end of the DNA better; the J call may be wrong. Germline V gene lookup returns CDR1 SGHDT and CDR2 YYEEEE. The CDR3 runs to 15 residues. As DNA, the CDR3 is TGTGCCAGCAGCCAACTTAGCGGGAGGCCCTACGAGCAGTACTTC. Its translation: CASSQLSGRPYEQYF.

The chain has TRBV28 and TRBJ2-2; possible D gene TRBD1, 5 bases. This CDR3 is 15 amino acids long. V gave up 3 bases and J gave up 0 bases, with 8 bases separating them. The germline V gene encodes CDR1 MDHEN and CDR2 SYDVKM. DNA of the CDR3: TGTGCCAGCAGTTTTGACAGATCGAACACCGGGGAGCTGTTTTTT. Translating gives CASSFDRSNTGELFF. Supplemented by reference TRBV28 and TRBJ2-2, the full variable domain reads DVKVTQSSRYLVKRTGEKVFLECVQDMDHENMFWYRQDPGLGLRLIYFSYDVKMKEKGDIPEGYSVSREKKERFSLILESASTNQTSMYLCASSFDRSNTGELFFGEGSRLTVL.

The chain employs TRBV19 and TRBJ1-5, with 7 bases that match TRBD1. The CDR3 contains 15 residues. Per germline, CDR1 LNHDA and CDR2 SQIVND (reference sequence). With V trimmed by 5 bases and J by 10 bases, 14 bases remained unmatched. CDR3 region: CASSPSGQPIQPQHF. Here the CDR3 DNA reads TGTGCCAGTAGTCCCTCGGGACAGCCCATCCAACCCCAGCATTTT.

The CDR3 protein is CASFRDRGEQANEKLFF. For the CDR3, the DNA is TGCGCCAGCTTCCGGGACAGGGGGGAACAGGCTAATGAAAAACTGTTTTTT. The genes are TRBV23-1 and TRBJ1-4, with 11 bases that match TRBD1. TRBV23-1 is filed as an ORF, its function uncertain. Trimming removed 8 bases from V and 3 bases from J; junction bases left unmatched: 11. This CDR3 comprises 17 residues.

This clone was seen many times. Other DNA sequences in this sample translate to the same CDR3. The chain joins TRBV6-5 to TRBJ2-5, with D possibly being TRBD2 (6 bases). The J call may be faulty, since TRBJ2-7 better matches the DNA end. The CDR3 covers 13 residues. Germline V gene lookup returns CDR1 MNHEY and CDR2 SVGAGI. The CDR3 loop reads CASSYGGLYEQYF. The CDR3 region has the DNA TGTGCCAGCAGTTACGGGGGACTCTACGAGCAGTACTTC.